A selection of T cell receptor beta chains follows, all from one sample in a study of cytotoxic CD8 clonotypes in ibrutinib-treated CLL. Method: immunoSEQ multiplex PCR; TCRdb's copy keeps in-frame clones and lacks some. The table records 140,000 to 150,000 clones, around 76% of them present only once. Sample: PBMCs, taken after 24 months of ibrutinib treatment. These receptors were collected from a human donor with chronic lymphocytic leukemia. The CDR3 runs from the conserved cysteine through the conserved F or W. Each record gives: V gene, J gene, clone size, D gene, CDR3 protein, CDR3 DNA. The D gene is left open where the match is weak. For some rows the clone size is stated as once, few or many, or as a class when expanded; others skip it.

V: TRBV27; J: TRBJ2-7; size: medium-sized; D: -; CDR3: CASSLSQPYEQYF; DNA: TGTGCCAGCAGTTTATCCCAACCCTACGAGCAGTACTTC
V: TRBV7-9; J: TRBJ2-5; size: -; D: -; CDR3: CASSLGAGPQETQYF; DNA: TGTGCCAGCAGCTTAGGGGCAGGCCCCCAGGAGACCCAGTACTTC
V: TRBV10-1; J: TRBJ2-5; size: once; D: -; CDR3: CASSHPMGSETQYF; DNA: TGCGCCAGCAGCCACCCGATGGGGTCAGAGACCCAGTACTTC
V: TRBV18; J: TRBJ2-1; size: once; D: -; CDR3: CASSPYGGEQFF; DNA: TGTGCCAGCTCCCCATACGGGGGTGAGCAGTTCTTC
V: TRBV7-3; J: TRBJ1-1; size: -; D: TRBD1; CDR3: CASSRTDRETSEAFF; DNA: TGTGCCAGCAGCCGAACGGACAGGGAGACCTCCGAAGCTTTCTTT
V: TRBV18; J: TRBJ1-5; size: -; D: -; CDR3: CASSPEPGARQPQHF; DNA: TGTGCCAGCTCACCAGAACCAGGGGCGCGGCAGCCCCAGCATTTT
V: TRBV2; J: TRBJ2-1; size: -; D: TRBD2; CDR3: CASSMGLAGIGEQFF; DNA: TGTGCCAGCAGTATGGGATTAGCGGGAATTGGTGAGCAGTTCTTC
V: TRBV7-9; J: TRBJ2-5; size: -; D: -; CDR3: CASSLPTRAPSETQYF; DNA: TGTGCCAGCAGCTTGCCCACTAGGGCACCCTCGGAGACCCAGTACTTC
V: TRBV6-5; J: TRBJ1-4; size: -; D: -; CDR3: CASSYSGGRGEKLFF; DNA: TGTGCCAGCAGTTACTCGGGGGGGCGAGGCGAAAAACTGTTTTTT
V: TRBV5-1; J: TRBJ1-1; size: -; D: TRBD1; CDR3: CASSLAGQGVTEAFF; DNA: TGCGCCAGCAGCTTAGCCGGACAGGGAGTTACTGAAGCTTTCTTT
V: TRBV7-9; J: TRBJ1-5; size: few; D: -; CDR3: CASSLGGIQPQHF; DNA: TGTGCCAGCAGCTTAGGGGGGATCCAGCCCCAGCATTTT
V: TRBV7-2; J: TRBJ2-3; size: -; D: -; CDR3: CASSLGFGPDTQYF; DNA: TGTGCCAGCAGCCTAGGATTTGGGCCAGATACGCAGTATTTT
V: TRBV19; J: TRBJ1-3; size: -; D: -; CDR3: CASSPGAGNTIYF; DNA: TGTGCCAGTAGTCCCGGCGCTGGAAACACCATATATTTT
V: TRBV11-2; J: TRBJ2-1; size: -; D: -; CDR3: CASSPLGYRGFEQFF; DNA: TGTGCCAGCAGCCCCCTGGGGTACCGGGGCTTCGAGCAGTTCTTC
V: TRBV29-1; J: TRBJ2-1; size: -; D: TRBD2; CDR3: CSVVWGLVGREQFF; DNA: TGCAGCGTTGTGTGGGGACTAGTAGGGAGGGAGCAGTTCTTC
V: TRBV19; J: TRBJ2-7; size: -; D: TRBD2; CDR3: CASSKAGTSGDYEQYF; DNA: TGTGCCAGTAGTAAGGCCGGGACTAGCGGGGACTACGAGCAGTACTTC
V: TRBV7-6; J: TRBJ2-7; size: -; D: -; CDR3: CASSPTGGPYEQYF; DNA: TGTGCCAGCAGCCCCACCGGGGGCCCCTACGAGCAGTACTTC
V: TRBV28; J: TRBJ2-2; size: -; D: -; CDR3: CASSYMDTGELFF; DNA: TGTGCCAGCAGTTATATGGACACCGGGGAGCTGTTTTTT
V: TRBV18; J: TRBJ1-5; size: -; D: -; CDR3: CASSPGFNQPQHF; DNA: TGTGCCAGCTCACCGGGTTTTAATCAGCCCCAGCATTTT
V: TRBV9; J: TRBJ2-1; size: -; D: TRBD2; CDR3: CASSVVDSGRGEQFF; DNA: TGTGCCAGCAGCGTAGTGGATAGCGGGAGAGGTGAGCAGTTCTTC
V: TRBV18; J: TRBJ1-4; size: once; D: TRBD1; CDR3: CASSPRGQGGEKLFF; DNA: TGTGCCAGCTCACCACGGGGACAGGGTGGTGAAAAACTGTTTTTT
V: TRBV5-1; J: TRBJ2-1; size: -; D: TRBD2; CDR3: CASRGGLANHNEQFF; DNA: TGCGCCAGCCGCGGAGGACTAGCGAACCACAATGAGCAGTTCTTC
V: TRBV6-5; J: TRBJ2-1; size: -; D: -; CDR3: CASRQYNEQFF; DNA: TGTGCCAGCAGGCAGTACAATGAGCAGTTCTTC
V: TRBV9; J: TRBJ2-2; size: -; D: -; CDR3: CASSVGGWGSLNTGELFF; DNA: TGTGCCAGCAGCGTAGGCGGTTGGGGCAGCCTCAACACCGGGGAGCTGTTTTTT
V: TRBV10-3; J: TRBJ2-1; size: once; D: TRBD2; CDR3: CAISNLGGGPRDNEQFF; DNA: TGTGCCATCAGCAACCTCGGGGGGGGACCAAGGGACAATGAGCAGTTCTTC
V: TRBV11-3; J: TRBJ2-5; size: -; D: -; CDR3: CASSFGQRETQYF; DNA: TGTGCCAGCAGCTTCGGACAGAGGGAGACCCAGTACTTC
V: TRBV5-6; J: TRBJ2-3; size: -; D: TRBD2; CDR3: CASSFETSGADTQYF; DNA: TGTGCCAGCAGCTTCGAGACTAGCGGTGCAGATACGCAGTATTTT
V: TRBV30; J: TRBJ2-1; size: -; D: -; CDR3: CAWSTQWGSEQFF; DNA: TGTGCCTGGAGTACCCAATGGGGGAGTGAGCAGTTCTTC
V: TRBV28; J: TRBJ1-2; size: -; D: -; CDR3: CASRLGGRYGYTF; DNA: TGTGCCAGCCGCCTGGGGGGTCGGTATGGCTACACCTTC
V: TRBV18; J: TRBJ1-5; size: few; D: TRBD1; CDR3: CASSPGDRAGNQPQHF; DNA: TGTGCCAGCTCACCGGGGGACAGGGCAGGCAATCAGCCCCAGCATTTT
V: TRBV19; J: TRBJ2-7; size: -; D: TRBD1; CDR3: CASSIVGTGGFNEQYF; DNA: TGTGCCAGTAGTATAGTGGGGACAGGGGGCTTCAACGAGCAGTACTTC
V: TRBV6-6; J: TRBJ2-5; size: once; D: -; CDR3: CASTTGPIETQYF; DNA: TGTGCCAGCACCACAGGACCGATCGAGACCCAGTACTTC
V: TRBV5-5; J: TRBJ2-1; size: -; D: -; CDR3: CASSLQGGSYNEQFF; DNA: TGTGCCAGCAGCTTGCAGGGTGGCTCCTACAATGAGCAGTTCTTC
V: TRBV2; J: TRBJ2-5; size: -; D: -; CDR3: CASSEGNQETQYF; DNA: TGTGCCAGCAGTGAGGGCAACCAAGAGACCCAGTACTTC
V: TRBV4-3; J: TRBJ2-3; size: few; D: -; CDR3: CASSPGLSPTQYF; DNA: TGCGCCAGCAGCCCAGGACTATCCCCTACGCAGTATTTT
V: TRBV11-2; J: TRBJ1-4; size: -; D: -; CDR3: CASSLADRSNEKLFF; DNA: TGTGCCAGCAGCTTAGCCGACAGGAGTAATGAAAAACTGTTTTTT
V: TRBV7-2; J: TRBJ2-5; size: -; D: TRBD1; CDR3: CASSPQGAGETQYF; DNA: TGTGCCAGCAGCCCACAGGGGGCAGGGGAGACCCAGTACTTC